The next 25 T cell receptor beta chains were all read from a single sample in a study of cytomegalovirus exposure and HLA in healthy donors. In the PCR, 60 Vbeta and 13 Jbeta primers were used. The table came from immunoSEQ multiplex PCR; TCRdb's copy has only in-frame clones and leaves some out. The table records 100,000 to 150,000 clones, about three quarters of them present only once. The sequenced sample consisted of PBMCs. The receptors come from a woman aged 55-75 years in good health and CMV-seropositive.

The chain combines TRBV2 with TRBJ1-2; 10 positions agree with TRBD1. Germline CDR1 and CDR2: SNHLY and FYNNEI. Trimming removed 6 bases from V and 5 bases from J; junction bases left unmatched: 0. This CDR3 contains 12 residues. The CDR3 coding sequence is TGTGCCAGCAGGGGACAGGGGTATGGCTACACCTTC. Its translation: CASRGQGYGYTF. The full variable domain, completed using reference TRBV2 and TRBJ1-2, is EPEVTQTPSHQVTQMGQEVILRCVPISNHLYFYWYRQILGQKVEFLVSFYNNEISEKSEIFDDQFSVERPDGSNFTLKIRSTKLEDSAMYFCASRGQGYGYTFGSGTRLTVV.

To note about this clone: A junction boundary mismatches the germline segment, possibly from a read error. The rearrangement links TRBV7-9 to TRBJ1-1; unclear D gene. This CDR3 has 15 residues. The germline CDR1 and CDR2 sequences are SEHNR and FQNEAQ (reference sequence). CDR3 amino acids: CSSSLALKWRDEAFF. In DNA, the CDR3 is TGTTCCAGCAGCTTAGCACTCAAGTGGAGGGATGAAGCTTTCTTT. Combining the CDR3 with reference TRBV7-9 and TRBJ1-1 gives the whole variable domain DTGVSQNPRHKITKRGQNVTFRCDPISEHNRLYWYRQTLGQGPEFLTYFQNEAQLEKSRLLSDRFSAERPKGSFSTLEIQRTEQGDSAMYLCSSSLALKWRDEAFFGQGTRLTVV.

This sequence joins TRBV5-4 and TRBJ1-2; no firm D call. Trimming took off 2 bases at V and 4 bases at J, with 15 bases between the two ends. The CDR3 runs 15 residues. The germline V gene has CDR1 SGHNT and CDR2 YYREEE (reference sequence). The CDR3 bases are TGTGCCAGCAGCTTTATCGGCCTCGACACCTATGGCTACACCTTC. Its translation is CASSFIGLDTYGYTF.

In DNA form, the CDR3 reads TGCGCCAGCAGCCAACTTGGACAGGGGGAAAGAACTGAAGCTTTCTTT. This codes for CASSQLGQGERTEAFF. V gene TRBV4-1 combines with J gene TRBJ1-1; 10 bases align to TRBD1. V gave up 2 bases and J gave up 5 bases; unmatched junction bases: 8. Germline loops: CDR1 MGHRA, CDR2 YSYEKL. This CDR3 comprises 16 residues.

The chain couples TRBV11-2 to TRBJ2-5, with 14 bases identical to TRBD2. With 5 bases clipped from V and 1 base from J, the junction kept 6 bases outside the gene matches. The CDR3 covers 17 residues. Germline lookup yields CDR1 SGHAT and CDR2 FQNNGV. CDR3 bases: TGTGCCAGCAGCCCGACGACTAGCGGGGGGGCCCAAGAGACCCAGTACTTC. Protein product: CASSPTTSGGAQETQYF.

This clone is a singleton in its sample. This chain links TRBV4-2 with TRBJ1-2; 12 bases line up with TRBD1. The CDR3 extends over 15 amino acids. With 5 bases clipped from V and 7 bases from J, the junction kept 8 bases outside the gene matches. CDR1 and CDR2 from the germline V gene are LGHNA and YNFKEQ. Here the CDR3 reads CASSKRGQGARGYTF. In DNA, the CDR3 is TGTGCCAGCAGCAAAAGGGGACAGGGGGCTCGTGGCTACACCTTC.

The chain recombines TRBV6-5 with TRBJ1-1; D may be TRBD1 (5 bases). From germline, CDR1 is MNHEY and CDR2 SVGAGI. This CDR3 contains 12 residues. Trimming removed 3 bases from V and 7 bases from J, with 9 bases in between. The CDR3 DNA follows: TGTGCCAGCAGTTATGCCGGGGGTGAAGCTTTCTTT. Translating gives CASSYAGGEAFF.

The chain employs TRBV6-1 and TRBJ1-2, with 8 nucleotides matching TRBD1. The germline V gene has CDR1 MNHNS and CDR2 SASEGT. J was trimmed by 0 bases and V by 4 bases; bases with no gene match: 7. The CDR3 consists of 16 residues. CDR3 amino acids: CASSVGTGRTNYGYTF. DNA of the CDR3: TGTGCCAGCAGTGTCGGGACAGGCCGAACTAACTATGGCTACACCTTC.

This chain joins TRBV7-3 and TRBJ2-3; D uncertain. The CDR3 totals 14 residues. Germline CDR1 is SGHTA and CDR2 is FQGTGA. V lost 1 base to trimming and J lost 0 bases, with 5 bases between them. The CDR3 protein is CASSLSGSTDTQYF. The CDR3 DNA reads as TGTGCCAGCAGCTTAAGCGGAAGCACAGATACGCAGTATTTT. The complete variable domain, with remaining parts taken from reference TRBV7-3 and TRBJ2-3, reads GAGVSQTPSNKVTEKGKYVELRCDPISGHTALYWYRQSLGQGPEFLIYFQGTGAADDSGLPNDRFFAVRPEGSVSTLKIQRTERGDSAVYLCASSLSGSTDTQYFGPGTRLTVL.

The chain uses TRBV6-5 and TRBJ1-5; TRBD1 aligns across 8 bases. J gave up 8 bases and V 4 bases, and 7 bases lay outside the gene matches. The CDR3 runs 14 residues. Germline assignment: CDR1 MNHEY and CDR2 SVGAGI. This CDR3 is CASSLKTGVKPQHF. CDR3 in DNA: TGTGCCAGCAGTTTAAAGACAGGGGTAAAGCCCCAGCATTTT.

This sequence joins TRBV11-2 and TRBJ2-5; 7 bases map to TRBD2. The CDR3 length is 13 residues. CDR1 is SGHAT and CDR2 is FQNNGV in the germline V gene. Here the CDR3 reads CATGGSSLETQYF. The CDR3 nucleotides are TGTGCTACGGGCGGGAGTAGTTTGGAGACCCAGTACTTC. Based on the CDR3 plus reference TRBV11-2 and TRBJ2-5, the full variable domain is EAGVAQSPRYKIIEKRQSVAFWCNPISGHATLYWYQQILGQGPKLLIQFQNNGVVDDSQLPKDRFSAERLKGVDSTLKIQPAKLEDSAVYLCATGGSSLETQYFGPGTRLLVL.

This sequence joins TRBV27 and TRBJ1-2, with 10 bases that match TRBD1. The V and J ends lost 6 bases and 1 base, in that order; junction bases with no gene match: 11. The CDR3 length is 17 residues. Germline CDR1 reads MNHEY; CDR2 reads SMNVEV (reference sequence). CDR3 nucleotides: TGTGCCAGCAGCCTCCTAGGGACAGGGGAAGGTAACTATGGCTACACCTTC. It translates to CASSLLGTGEGNYGYTF.

The chain employs TRBV28 and TRBJ2-2, with TRBD2 identical over 11 bases. Trimming took 4 bases from V and 6 from J; bases not matched to a gene: 16. This CDR3 has 19 amino acids. The V gene's germline CDR1 is MDHEN and CDR2 SYDVKM. The CDR3 loop reads CASSSPPYSGRAEAGELFF. CDR3 nucleotides: TGTGCCAGCAGTTCTCCACCGTATAGCGGGAGGGCCGAGGCCGGGGAGCTGTTTTTT.

The rearrangement uses TRBV15 and TRBJ1-1; TRBD1 is a possible D gene (6 bases). This CDR3 spans 15 amino acids. The ends were cut back, 5 bases at V and 1 base at J, with 14 bases in the middle. From germline, CDR1 is LNHNV and CDR2 YYDKDF (reference sequence). Here the CDR3 reads CATSPGGAGNTEAFF. The DNA of the CDR3 is TGTGCCACCAGCCCGGGGGGGGCCGGGAACACTGAAGCTTTCTTT.

The rearrangement uses TRBV4-2 and TRBJ1-1; 9 bases match TRBD1. This CDR3 contains 14 residues. V lost 4 bases to trimming and J lost 3 bases; unmatched junction nucleotides: 3. CDR1 and CDR2 from the germline V gene are LGHNA and YNFKEQ. CDR3 in DNA: TGTGCCAGCAGCCGGGGACAGGGCGACACTGAAGCTTTCTTT. Residues: CASSRGQGDTEAFF.

The V and J genes are TRBV7-6 and TRBJ2-6; 9 positions agree with TRBD1. Germline CDR1 is SGHVS and CDR2 is FNYEAQ. The CDR3 covers 16 residues. After removal of 5 bases from V and 2 bases from J, the junction contained 4 bases not matched to a gene. CDR3 amino acids: CASSARQGAGANVLTF. The CDR3 DNA is TGTGCCAGCAGCGCACGACAGGGGGCTGGGGCCAACGTCCTGACTTTC.

This clone has more than one count but fewer than ten. V and J are TRBV4-3 and TRBJ1-1; D unresolved. The CDR3 extends over 20 amino acids. In germline, CDR1 is LGHNA, CDR2 YSLEER. With 1 base removed from V and 0 bases from J, the gap between germline ends came to 24 bases. CDR3 bases: TGCGCCAGCAGCCAAGTCGGGATTAGAATTCGCAGTAGGCTGAACACTGAAGCTTTCTTT. Translation: CASSQVGIRIRSRLNTEAFF.

The V call is TRBV10-3, the J call TRBJ1-6, with unresolved D. The V gene lost 7 bases and the J gene lost 1 base, with 11 bases spanning the gap. CDR3 size: 15 residues. Germline V gives CDR1 ENHRY, CDR2 SYGVKD. The CDR3 loop reads CAIMSGESYNSPLHF. Written as DNA, the CDR3 is TGTGCCATCATGAGCGGGGAATCCTATAATTCACCCCTCCACTTT.

The CDR3 is CASSTAGGNEKLFF. CDR3 sequence (DNA): TGTGCCAGCAGCACGGCTGGGGGGAATGAAAAACTGTTTTTT. The J gene is TRBJ1-4, the V gene TRBV7-2, with a tentative D call TRBD1 (5 bases). The V gene's germline CDR1 is SGHTA and CDR2 FQGNSA. This CDR3 contains 14 residues. The V and J ends lost 5 bases and 5 bases respectively, with 12 bases between them.

The chain employs TRBV27 and TRBJ1-2; TRBD1 aligns across 7 bases. The length of the CDR3 is 13 residues. V shed 6 bases, J shed 3 bases, and the junction held 4 bases outside the gene matches. Germline CDR1 is MNHEY and CDR2 is SMNVEV (reference sequence). The CDR3 loop is CASSQGGHYGYTF. For the CDR3, the DNA is TGTGCCAGCAGCCAAGGGGGCCACTATGGCTACACCTTC.

V is TRBV6-5 and J is TRBJ1-5; no firm D call. Between the trimmed V and J ends, which lost 0 bases and 5 bases, there was a span of 14 bases. Per germline, CDR1 MNHEY and CDR2 SVGAGI. This CDR3 has 16 residues. CDR3 nucleotides: TGTGCCAGCAGTTACTCAGGACGGGCGGGCGATCAGCCCCAGCATTTT. Translation: CASSYSGRAGDQPQHF.

V usage is TRBV18 and J usage is TRBJ2-6; 11 positions match TRBD1. There are 21 residues in the CDR3. The J segment lost 0 bases and the V segment lost 4 bases, leaving 14 bases of the junction unmatched. The germline V gene has CDR1 KGHSH and CDR2 LQKENI. The CDR3 coding sequence is TGTGCCAGCTCACTTTTAAAAATCGGGACAGGGGGAGACTCTGGGGCCAACGTCCTGACTTTC. It translates to CASSLLKIGTGGDSGANVLTF.

CDR3 protein: CASSLIGGSAIRETQYF. CDR3 in DNA: TGTGCCAGCAGCTTAATCGGGGGGTCCGCGATTAGGGAGACCCAGTACTTC. The chain has TRBV7-9 and TRBJ2-5; 7 bases match TRBD2. CDR1 and CDR2 (germline): SEHNR, FQNEAQ (reference sequence). The J segment lost 5 bases and the V segment lost 2 bases, leaving 14 bases of the junction unmatched. This CDR3 region has 17 residues.

This chain joins TRBV6-5 and TRBJ2-1, with 8 bases identical to TRBD2. The CDR3 runs 15 residues. The V segment lost 6 bases and the J segment 3 bases; nucleotides outside the gene matches: 7. CDR1 MNHEY and CDR2 SVGAGI come from the germline V gene. The CDR3, as DNA: TGTGCCAGCAGGGCCGGGCGGGGGGACTACAATGAGCAGTTCTTC. Translated: CASRAGRGDYNEQFF.

This sequence joins TRBV5-1 and TRBJ2-7, with D maybe TRBD2 (5 bases). This CDR3 has 14 amino acids. The germline V gene has CDR1 SGHRS and CDR2 YFSETQ. V shed 1 base and J shed 2 bases, with 10 bases lying between them. The CDR3 reads CASSLTGVAYEQYF. CDR3 sequence (DNA): TGCGCCAGCAGCTTGACCGGGGTGGCCTACGAGCAGTACTTC.